This T cell receptor (beta chain) was recovered during a study of blood T cell repertoires in COVID-19. The CDR3 loop spans 15 amino acids. The ends lost 5 bases at V and 1 base at J; junction bases unmatched: 2. CDR1 is MDHEN and CDR2 is SYDVKM in the germline V gene. This table comes from immunoSEQ multiplex PCR, and its TCRdb copy is limited to in-frame clones, with some not included. This repertoire shows some 110,000 clones, 70% to 90% found once; its top ten account for 1.1% to 1.5%. What was sequenced was peripheral blood. The sequence was collected from a middle-aged man with acute or convalescent COVID-19. This chain uses TRBV28 with TRBJ2-2; 9 nucleotides match TRBD2. CDR3 protein: CASSLAGQNTGELFF. The CDR3 DNA reads TGTGCCAGCAGTCTAGCGGGACAGAACACCGGGGAGCTGTTTTTT.